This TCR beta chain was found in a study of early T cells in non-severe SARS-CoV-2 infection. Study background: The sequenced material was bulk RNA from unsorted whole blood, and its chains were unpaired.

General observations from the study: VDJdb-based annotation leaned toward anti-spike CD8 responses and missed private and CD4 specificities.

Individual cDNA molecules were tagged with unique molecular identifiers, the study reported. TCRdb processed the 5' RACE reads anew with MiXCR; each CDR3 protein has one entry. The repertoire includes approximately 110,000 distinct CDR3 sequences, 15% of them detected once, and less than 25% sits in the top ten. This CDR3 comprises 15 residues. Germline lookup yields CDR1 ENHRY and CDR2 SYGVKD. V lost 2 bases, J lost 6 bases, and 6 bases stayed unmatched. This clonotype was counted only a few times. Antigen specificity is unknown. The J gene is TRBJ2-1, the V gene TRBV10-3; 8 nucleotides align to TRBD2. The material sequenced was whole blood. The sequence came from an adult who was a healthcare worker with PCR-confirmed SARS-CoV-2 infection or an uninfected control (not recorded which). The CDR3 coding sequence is TGTGCCATCAGTGAGCGGGTAGCGGGGATCAATGAGCAGTTCTTC. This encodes CAISERVAGINEQFF.